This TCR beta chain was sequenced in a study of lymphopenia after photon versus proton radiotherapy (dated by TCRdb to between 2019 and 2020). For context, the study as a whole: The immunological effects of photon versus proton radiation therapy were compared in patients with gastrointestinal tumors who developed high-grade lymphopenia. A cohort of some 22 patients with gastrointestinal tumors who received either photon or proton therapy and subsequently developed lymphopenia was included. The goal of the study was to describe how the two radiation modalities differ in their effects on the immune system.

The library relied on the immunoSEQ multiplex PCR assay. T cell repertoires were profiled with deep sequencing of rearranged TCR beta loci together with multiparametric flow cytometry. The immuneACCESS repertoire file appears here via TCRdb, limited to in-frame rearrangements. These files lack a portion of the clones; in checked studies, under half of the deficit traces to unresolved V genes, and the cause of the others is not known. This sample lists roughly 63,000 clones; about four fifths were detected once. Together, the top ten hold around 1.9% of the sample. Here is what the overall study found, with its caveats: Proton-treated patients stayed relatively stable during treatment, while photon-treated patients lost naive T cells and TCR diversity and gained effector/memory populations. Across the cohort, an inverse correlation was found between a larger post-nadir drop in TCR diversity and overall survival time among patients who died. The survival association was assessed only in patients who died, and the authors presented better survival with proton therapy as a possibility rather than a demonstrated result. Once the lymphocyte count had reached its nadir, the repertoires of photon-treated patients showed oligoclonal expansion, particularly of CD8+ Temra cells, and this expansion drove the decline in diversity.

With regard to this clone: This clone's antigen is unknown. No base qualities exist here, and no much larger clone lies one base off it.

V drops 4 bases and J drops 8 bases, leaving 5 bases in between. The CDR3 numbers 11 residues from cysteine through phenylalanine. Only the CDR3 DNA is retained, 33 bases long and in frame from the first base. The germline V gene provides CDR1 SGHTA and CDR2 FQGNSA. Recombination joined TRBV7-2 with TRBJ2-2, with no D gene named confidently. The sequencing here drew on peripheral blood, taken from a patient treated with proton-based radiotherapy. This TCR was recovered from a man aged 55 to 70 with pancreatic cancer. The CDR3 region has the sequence CASSYNGELFF. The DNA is TGTGCCAGCAGCTATAATGGGGAGCTGTTTTTT. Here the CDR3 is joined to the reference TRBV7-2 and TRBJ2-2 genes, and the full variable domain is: GAGVSQSPSNKVTEKGKDVELRCDPISGHTALYWYRQSLGQGLEFLIYFQGNSAPDKSGLPSDRFSAERTGGSVSTLTIQRTQQEDSAVYLCASSYNGELFFGEGSRLTVL.